This paragraph reports one T cell receptor beta chain. Which antigen it targets is not known. Per-nucleotide qualities are absent, and no much larger clonotype sits a single base away. The sample belongs to a study of blood T cell repertoires in COVID-19 (dated by TCRdb to between 2020 and 2021). For the study in its entirety: The collaborator samples originated in the United States, Italy and Spain and spanned the acute and convalescent phases of COVID-19. The prospective study material was composed of cDNA or gDNA derived from T cells, B-cell-depleted T cells, or PBMCs. Deeply sampled blood TCRbeta repertoires from subjects exposed to, actively infected with, or recovered from COVID-19 were included in the dataset. The repertoires were released in a freely available public database intended as a resource for research on the immune response to SARS-CoV-2. The samples were drawn from two sources: the first 160 participants of the ongoing ImmuneRACE study, and 1,254 subjects contributed by 6 global collaborators. The sample metadata nearly always contained a de-identified subject ID, COVID-19 status, age in years and sex. HLA class I and class II types, where available, came from metadata supplied by the sample provider rather than from assay-based typing. The paper as a whole reports these results and caveats: Clinical and demographic metadata were provided uncurated, with the amount varying by source and participant.

V loses 5 bases of germline sequence and J loses 7 bases, and the interval between the two ends is 17 bases. The CDR3 covers 14 residues, taking in both the cysteine and the phenylalanine. Solely the CDR3 DNA is kept, with 42 bases framed from the first base. In the germline V gene, CDR1 corresponds to MNHEY and CDR2 to SVGEGT. TCRbeta CDR3 regions were amplified from genomic DNA using the immunoSEQ Assay, a bias-controlled multiplex PCR. The published analysis was carried out like this. The number of nucleated cells in each sample was estimated from the amplification of reference gene primers within the assay. Sequence reads were collapsed and filtered to measure the absolute abundance of every unique TCRbeta CDR3 rearrangement. Productive Simpson clonality was computed per sample as the square root of Simpson's diversity index over productive rearrangements. The source is immuneACCESS, and TCRdb retained only in-frame sequences with V and J called. Part of the clones is not carried over; for the studies checked, unresolved V genes explain less than half of this, and the remainder is unexplained. From that table come the V and J calls and clone size; the DNA was used to work out D and trimming. Counted in this sample were about 74,000 clones; approximately 80% of them appeared once. Together, the top ten hold about 12% of the sample.

The collaborating institutions used their own protocols to collect whole blood in K2EDTA tubes. Collaborator samples were shipped for TCRbeta analysis as frozen whole blood, isolated PBMCs, or DNA extracted from either sample type. This chain is built from TRBV6-2 or TRBV6-3 and TRBJ2-5; TRBD2 is a weak D gene call, 6 bases matching. The sequence was obtained from a human donor in a cohort sampled during active COVID-19. Sequencing input: peripheral blood. The CDR3 in this case is CASSLMGGSGTQYF. The DNA sequence is TGTGCCAGCAGTCTCATGGGGGGATCGGGGACCCAGTACTTC.